The clone carrying this T cell receptor (beta chain) was observed a few times. What it binds is not known. The donors were healthy bone marrow donors. The data belong to a study of cytomegalovirus exposure and HLA in healthy donors. Study observations and caveats: For most TCR sequences rarity was the rule, although some public TCRs occurred in many donors.

Vbeta (60) and Jbeta (13) primers were used in the PCR. As handled by the study authors: Around 9.9 million shared chains were among the approximately 76 million unique TCR beta chains that a later analysis counted. The assay was immunoSEQ multiplex PCR, and TCRdb's table has in-frame clones only and misses some. V and J calls and clone size are copied from that table; D and trimming were computed from the DNA. The top ten clones hold roughly 1.5% of a sample with roughly 170,000 clones, 82% of them seen once. The receptor's source is a male donor in good health and CMV-seronegative. The material sequenced was PBMCs.

Written as DNA, the CDR3 is TGCAGCGCGAGGGATCTCTACGAGCAGTACTTC. Translating it yields CSARDLYEQYF. This chain joins TRBV29-1 and TRBJ2-7; D might be TRBD2 (5 bases). Trimming took 7 bases from V and 3 from J, leaving 10 bases between them. CDR1 SQVTM and CDR2 ANQGSEA come from the germline V gene. This CDR3 contains 11 residues.